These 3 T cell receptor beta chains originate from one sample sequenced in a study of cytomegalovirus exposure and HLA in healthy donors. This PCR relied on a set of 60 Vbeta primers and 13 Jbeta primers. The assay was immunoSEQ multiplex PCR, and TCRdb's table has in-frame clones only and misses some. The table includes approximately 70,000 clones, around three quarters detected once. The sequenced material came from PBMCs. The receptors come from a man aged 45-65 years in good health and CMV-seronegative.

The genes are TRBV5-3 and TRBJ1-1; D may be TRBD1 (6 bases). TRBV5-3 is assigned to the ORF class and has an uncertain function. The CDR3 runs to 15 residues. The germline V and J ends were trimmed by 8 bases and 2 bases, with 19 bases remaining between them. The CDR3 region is CASGKRGHQNTEAFF. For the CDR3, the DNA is TGTGCCAGCGGAAAGCGGGGACACCAAAACACTGAAGCTTTCTTT.

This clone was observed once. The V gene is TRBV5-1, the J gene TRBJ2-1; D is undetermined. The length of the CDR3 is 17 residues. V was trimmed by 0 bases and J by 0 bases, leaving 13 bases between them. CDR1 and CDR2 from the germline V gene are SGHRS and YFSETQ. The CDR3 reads CASSLEAALSSYNEQFF. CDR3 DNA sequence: TGCGCCAGCAGCTTGGAGGCAGCGCTGAGCTCCTACAATGAGCAGTTCTTC.

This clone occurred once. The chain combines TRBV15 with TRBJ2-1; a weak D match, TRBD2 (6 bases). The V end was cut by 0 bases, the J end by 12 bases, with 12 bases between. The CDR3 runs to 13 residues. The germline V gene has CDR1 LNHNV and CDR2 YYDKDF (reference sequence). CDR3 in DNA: TGTGCCACCAGCAGAGAGGGACTGTTAAGGCAGTTCTTC. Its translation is CATSREGLLRQFF.